The clone carrying this TCR beta chain showed up many times. The data originate from a study of HIV-infected children after antiretroviral therapy interruption. Unique molecular identifiers were included in an RNA-based 3' RACE TCR library. TCRdb independently ran MiXCR on the 3' RACE reads; one entry per CDR3 protein. The profile shows about 89,000 distinct CDR3 sequences, 6.9% of them singletons. Stated treatment: PENTA 11 planned treatment interruption arm or continuous ART arm. The CDR3 extends over 17 amino acids. V was cut by 5 bases and J by 7 bases, with 26 bases left in between. Germline-derived CDR1 and CDR2 are MNHEY and SVGAGI.

This receptor was identified in a pool of human donors with HIV. The chain joins TRBV6-5 to TRBJ1-2, with D maybe TRBD1 (5 bases). The sequences come from CD45RA+ CD4+ T cells from PBMCs, pooled from several time points, collected from a donor given antiretroviral therapy, either interrupted or continuous. Regarding subset: naive CD4+ CD45RA+ CD45RO- T cells. The CDR3 loop reads CASSPRSGTEFSSGYTF. As DNA, the CDR3 is TGTGCCAGCAGTCCAAGATCGGGGACGGAATTTAGTAGTGGCTACACCTTC.